These 17 T cell receptor beta chains came from one sample sequenced in a study of T cell responses to AZD1222 COVID-19 vaccine. Clones were sequenced by immunoSEQ multiplex PCR, and TCRdb holds only the in-frame ones, with some missing. The sample contains some 200,000 clones, roughly nine tenths of which appear only once. The source material was peripheral blood, sampled 28 days after the second AZD1222 dose. The receptors come from an adult who received the AZD1222 COVID-19 vaccine.

The sample holds one count of this clone. This sequence joins TRBV29-1 and TRBJ2-5, with 9 nucleotides matching TRBD1. Trimming removed 5 bases from V and 1 base from J; junction bases left unmatched: 5. Germline-derived CDR1 and CDR2 are SQVTM and ANQGSEA. The CDR3 has 14 amino acids. CDR3 region: CSVWEQGAQETQYF. CDR3 in DNA: TGCAGCGTTTGGGAACAGGGGGCCCAAGAGACCCAGTACTTC.

This chain connects TRBV15 to TRBJ1-6; D possibly corresponds to TRBD1 (5 bases). V was pared by 6 bases and J by 7 bases, with 16 bases between. Germline CDR1 is LNHNV and CDR2 is YYDKDF (reference sequence). The CDR3 spans 15 residues. This CDR3 reads CATSDEGRLNSPLHF. CDR3 nucleotide sequence: TGTGCCACCAGTGATGAGGGACGGCTAAATTCACCCCTCCACTTT.

The chain recombines TRBV6-2 or TRBV6-3 with TRBJ1-1; D gene ambiguous. Per germline, CDR1 MNHEY and CDR2 SVGEGT. Trimming removed 0 bases at V and 0 bases at J, with 5 bases between. This CDR3 contains 14 residues. The DNA for the CDR3 is TGTGCCAGCAGTTACTCGACCGTGAACACTGAAGCTTTCTTT. Translating it yields CASSYSTVNTEAFF.

The chain links TRBV2 to TRBJ1-3; no reliable D call. The CDR3 runs to 16 residues. Germline V gene sequence: CDR1 SNHLY, CDR2 FYNNEI. The V gene lost 7 bases and the J gene lost 0 bases, with 16 bases spanning the gap. The CDR3 region is CASKGSVRASGNTIYF. The DNA for the CDR3 is TGTGCCAGCAAAGGGTCGGTCCGGGCCTCTGGAAACACCATATATTTT.

This clone was detected only once. The genes are TRBV11-2 and TRBJ1-3; D unresolved. The CDR3 sequence is 14 residues long. V dropped 1 base and J dropped 2 bases, with 6 bases sitting between them. Per the germline V gene, CDR1 is SGHAT and CDR2 is FQNNGV. In nucleotides, the CDR3 is TGTGCCAGCAGCTTAGCAAACCCTGGAAACACCATATATTTT. Protein product: CASSLANPGNTIYF.

The chain has TRBV18 and TRBJ2-1; perhaps TRBD2 as D (5 bases). Between the trimmed V and J ends, which lost 5 bases and 4 bases, there was a span of 9 bases. This CDR3 has 13 amino acids. The V gene's germline CDR1 is KGHSH and CDR2 LQKENI. CDR3 protein: CASSSTTYNEQFF. CDR3 nucleotide sequence: TGTGCCAGCTCATCGACTACTTACAATGAGCAGTTCTTC. Based on the CDR3 plus reference TRBV18 and TRBJ2-1, the full variable domain is NAGVMQNPRHLVRRRGQEARLRCSPMKGHSHVYWYRQLPEEGLKFMVYLQKENIIDESGMPKERFSAEFPKEGPSILRIQQVVRGDSAAYFCASSSTTYNEQFFGPGTRLTVL.

The DNA of the CDR3 is TGTGCCAGCGGACGACAGGTAGGGAACACTGAAGCTTTCTTT. Its protein product is CASGRQVGNTEAFF. V is TRBV27 and J is TRBJ1-1; possibly TRBD1 for D (6 bases). The CDR3 is 14 residues long. Germline V gene data show CDR1 as MNHEY and CDR2 as SMNVEV (reference sequence). The V gene lost 8 bases and the J gene lost 1 base, with 14 bases spanning the gap.

This clone was found once. The chain combines TRBV19 with TRBJ1-5; D gene unclear. Trimming took off 0 bases at V and 4 bases at J, with 13 bases between the two ends. CDR3 length: 16 residues. CDR1 is LNHDA and CDR2 is SQIVND in the germline V gene (reference sequence). CDR3 protein: CASSIDLPRVNQPQHF. CDR3 coding DNA: TGTGCCAGTAGTATAGATCTGCCGAGGGTTAATCAGCCCCAGCATTTT. The whole variable domain, filled in from reference TRBV19 and TRBJ1-5, reads DGGITQSPKYLFRKEGQNVTLSCEQNLNHDAMYWYRQDPGQGLRLIYYSQIVNDFQKGDIAEGYSVSREKKESFPLTVTSAQKNPTAFYLCASSIDLPRVNQPQHFGDGTRLSIL.

The V gene is TRBV2, the J gene TRBJ2-7; either TRBD1 or TRBD2 may supply D (5 bases each). The CDR3 has 15 amino acids. Germline CDR1 SNHLY, CDR2 FYNNEI. Trimming pared 6 bases from V and 0 bases from J, leaving 15 bases between. The CDR3 loop is CASSTQGVVSYEQYF. In nucleotides, the CDR3 is TGTGCCAGCAGCACTCAGGGAGTTGTCTCCTACGAGCAGTACTTC.

The CDR3 DNA sequence: TGTGCCAGCAGCGACAGCCCCGAGCGGGTTGGAAAACTGTTTTTT. Protein sequence: CASSDSPERVGKLFF. The chain carries TRBV7-2 and TRBJ1-4; D is possibly TRBD1 (5 bases). Trimming pared 5 bases from V and 10 bases from J, leaving 20 bases between. CDR1 is SGHTA and CDR2 is FQGNSA in the germline V gene. This CDR3 has 15 residues.

This chain links TRBV11-3 with TRBJ2-2; D might be TRBD1 (6 bases). The CDR3 loop spans 15 amino acids. The V gene's germline CDR1 is SGHNT and CDR2 YENEEA. Trimming stripped 5 bases from V and 5 bases from J, with 15 bases between. CDR3 nucleotide sequence: TGTGCCAGCAGCCCGAGTGGGGGCGTAACCGGGGAGCTGTTTTTT. This translates into CASSPSGGVTGELFF.

The chain employs TRBV7-3 and TRBJ1-5; 7 nucleotides match TRBD1. With 4 bases clipped from V and 2 bases from J, the junction kept 8 bases outside the gene matches. The CDR3 is made up of 16 amino acids. Per germline, CDR1 SGHTA and CDR2 FQGTGA. CDR3 sequence reads: CASSYGDSEGNQPQHF. The CDR3 DNA sequence: TGTGCCAGCAGCTATGGGGACAGCGAAGGCAATCAGCCCCAGCATTTT.

This clone showed up just a few times. The chain couples TRBV29-1 to TRBJ1-2; the match to TRBD1 covers 8 bases. The ends lost 7 bases at V and 4 bases at J; junction bases unmatched: 2. The CDR3 has 11 amino acids. CDR1 and CDR2 (germline): SQVTM, ANQGSEA. The CDR3 nucleotides read TGCAGCGCGGGGACAGGCTATGGCTACACCTTC. It codes for CSAGTGYGYTF.

The V call is TRBV6-2 or TRBV6-3, the J call TRBJ2-3, with D possibly being TRBD1 (6 bases). Looked up from germline, CDR1 is MNHEY and CDR2 is SVGEGT. CDR3 length equals 16 residues. V lost 2 bases and J 2 bases, leaving 14 bases between the germline ends. This chain's CDR3 is CASSYRLGASTDTQYF. The CDR3 DNA reads TGTGCCAGCAGTTACCGGCTGGGGGCGTCCACAGATACGCAGTATTTT.

V usage is TRBV5-4 and J usage is TRBJ2-1, with D uncertain. The V gene's germline CDR1 is SGHNT and CDR2 YYREEE (reference sequence). Trimming removed 4 bases at V and 5 bases at J, with 19 bases between. The CDR3 loop spans 16 amino acids. The CDR3 reads CASSLNPGLRNNEQFF. CDR3 nucleotide sequence: TGTGCCAGCAGCCTCAACCCCGGGTTGCGCAACAATGAGCAGTTCTTC.

A word on this clone: The same CDR3 also results from other DNA sequences found in this sample. The chain joins TRBV7-9 to TRBJ1-5; no clear D gene. This CDR3 contains 13 residues. V was shortened by 3 bases and J by 0 bases, with 3 bases between the two germline ends. CDR1 and CDR2 (germline): SEHNR, FQNEAQ (reference sequence). In nucleotides, the CDR3 is TGTGCCAGCAGCTTTGGTAGCAATCAGCCCCAGCATTTT. Translated: CASSFGSNQPQHF.

V gene TRBV19 combines with J gene TRBJ1-6; 7 positions agree with TRBD1. Germline V gene data show CDR1 as LNHDA and CDR2 as SQIVND (reference sequence). CDR3 length equals 13 residues. V gave up 8 bases and J gave up 8 bases; unmatched junction bases: 6. CDR3 sequence reads: CASSGTADSPLHF. Here the CDR3 DNA reads TGTGCCAGTTCCGGGACAGCGGATTCACCCCTCCACTTT.